This T cell receptor (beta chain) stems from a study of shared clonotypes between healthy human individuals (dated by TCRdb to 2018 to 2021). About the study as a whole: A couple of women and a few men aged 18 to 49 years were included in the cohort. Between about 0.9 and 8.9 billion PBMCs per donor were obtained by leukapheresis. For each donor, CD4 naive and CD4 memory were each run on three plates, CD8 naive on two plates, and CD8 memory on one plate. To estimate repertoire size and how much clonotype sharing occurs between individuals, the study deeply sequenced the blood TCR repertoires of 4 to 6 healthy adults. To increase sequencing depth and limit assay-specific biases, different laboratories used diverse techniques to prepare libraries and sequence TCR repertoires. The paper as a whole reports these results and caveats: Naive subsets generally had larger estimated clonotype richness than memory subsets. About 4.5% of naive CD4, 3.5% of naive CD8, 2.3% of memory CD4, and approximately 0.39% of memory CD8 clonotypes were shared across a few donors. Higher generation probabilities were observed for clonotypes shared by all four sorted-subset donors than for non-shared clonotypes. Pairwise subsampling indicated that sequencing depth was expected to affect the degree of clonotype sharing among donors. Sampling was limited to blood, and TCR repertoires in tissue likely differ from TCR repertoires in blood. Because the study included only a small number of donors, the genetic and exposure-history diversity represented was limited. Incomplete sequencing was indicated by rarefaction of sorted-subset datasets, despite the large sequencing depth.

TCR CDR3 regions were amplified from genomic DNA by multiplex PCR using the deep immunoSEQ assay. Extracted genomic DNA from each cell subset was spread evenly across all wells of several immunoSEQ 96-well plates, with each plate serving as a replicate. For sorted subsets, around 200 ng genomic DNA, equal to tens of thousands of T cell genomes, was loaded into each replicate PCR. Purified libraries were quantified with a Qubit 3.0 fluorometer, sized on a Bioanalyzer 2100, and re-quantified with the KAPA Library Quantification kit. Every immunoSEQ 96-well plate was sequenced on a separate single-read 150-cycle Illumina NextSeq 550 flow cell. The paper's data handling went like this. Because only junctional sequences without quality scores were contained in the immunoSEQ output, filtering matching that applied to full-length reads could not be performed. Sequences were annotated with PyIR, a Python wrapper for IgBLAST v1.9, and V/J genes and CDR3 were assigned using IMGT germline references. Reads were removed for weak V/J assignments (E-value above 1e-6), missing CDR3, stop codons, out-of-frame junctions, or ambiguous translated residues. V3J clonotypes were defined as sequences sharing an identical inferred V gene, J gene, and CDR3 amino acid sequence. Percentage overlap between repertoires was computed as shared unique clonotypes divided by the size of the smaller repertoire. Three approaches were used to assess repertoire richness: RTK rarefaction, the Chao1 estimator, and Recon v2.1 estimates of unobserved clonotypes. For all TCRbeta clonotypes obtained by the gDNA method from several donors, generation probabilities were computed with OLGA. Entries here come from immuneACCESS through TCRdb and include only in-frame sequences with V and J called. Some clones fail to appear in such tables; in the studies checked, an unresolved V gene covers under half of the shortfall, and the cause of the remainder is unknown. V, J and clone size reflect that table, while D and trimming were determined from the DNA. Present in this sample are some 1.5 million clones, about 96% of which were seen just once. The biggest ten clones account for roughly 1.2% of the sample.

To note about this clone: Its binding antigen is unknown. Base qualities were left out, and no much larger clone turns up one base away.

Via the germline V gene, CDR1 is ENHRY and CDR2 SYGVKD. There are 15 amino acids in the CDR3, from cysteine to phenylalanine inclusive. Just CDR3 DNA is preserved here, 45 bases in frame from base 1. V is trimmed back by 3 bases and J by 0 bases, and the junction contains 5 bases that no gene match accounts for. Healthy HIV-negative adults with no recently reported acute infections or vaccinations were included as donors. Every donor was a Caucasian adult residing in Nashville, Tennessee, USA. Magnetic negative selection was used to enrich CD4+ T cells, after which naive cells were positively selected on CD45RA and the negative fraction became the memory subset. Blood was collected by leukapheresis, and PBMCs were isolated by Ficoll-Histopaque density gradient centrifugation and then cryopreserved in liquid nitrogen vapor phase. Purity and quantity of every magnetically sorted T cell population were checked by analytical flow cytometry. Genomic DNA was isolated from each sorted fraction and quantified by UV absorbance on a Nanodrop 2000c.

This clonotype was obtained from a man aged 30-40 years in good health. The material sequenced was naive CD4+ T cells sorted from blood. This specimen's cell subset or site label, interpreted: CD45RA+ positively selected. Rearrangement joined TRBV10-3 to TRBJ2-7; the central 7 bases match TRBD2. The DNA is as follows: TGTGCCATCAGTGATCAGGGAGGGCCCTCCTACGAGCAGTACTTC. This gives the protein CAISDQGGPSYEQYF.